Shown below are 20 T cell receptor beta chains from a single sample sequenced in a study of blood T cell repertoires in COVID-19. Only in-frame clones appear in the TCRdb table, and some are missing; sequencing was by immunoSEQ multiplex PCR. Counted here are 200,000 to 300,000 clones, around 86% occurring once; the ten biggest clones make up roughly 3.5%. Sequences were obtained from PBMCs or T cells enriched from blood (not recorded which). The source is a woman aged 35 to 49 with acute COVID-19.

The CDR3 nucleotides read TGTGCCAGCAGTTTGGGTCCGGACAGGGGCTACAATGAGCAGTTCTTC. Its translation is CASSLGPDRGYNEQFF. The chain links TRBV27 to TRBJ2-1; 9 nucleotides align to TRBD1. The CDR3 has 16 residues. The junction had 6 bases not matched to a gene; V was cut back by 3 bases and J by 3 bases. In germline, CDR1 is MNHEY, CDR2 SMNVEV (reference sequence).

The CDR3 loop is CASSQFEGANTGELFF. The CDR3 nucleotides read TGTGCCAGCAGCCAATTTGAAGGGGCGAACACCGGGGAGCTGTTTTTT. The genes are TRBV16 and TRBJ2-2, with D perhaps TRBD1 (5 bases). Germline CDR1 KGHSY, CDR2 FQNENV. The CDR3 has 16 amino acids. V gave up 1 base and J gave up 0 bases, with 9 bases separating them.

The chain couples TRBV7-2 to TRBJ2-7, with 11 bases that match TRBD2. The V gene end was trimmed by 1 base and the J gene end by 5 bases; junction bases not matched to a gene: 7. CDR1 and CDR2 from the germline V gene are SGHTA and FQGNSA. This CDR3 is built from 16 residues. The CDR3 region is CASSLGSSGRFNEQYF. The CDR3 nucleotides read TGTGCCAGCAGCTTAGGTTCTAGCGGGAGGTTCAACGAGCAGTACTTC.

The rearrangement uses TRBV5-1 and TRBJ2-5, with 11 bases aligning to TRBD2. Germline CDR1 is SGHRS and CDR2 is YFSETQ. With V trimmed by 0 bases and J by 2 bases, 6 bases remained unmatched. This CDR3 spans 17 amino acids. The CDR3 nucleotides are TGCGCCAGCAGCTTGGGACTAGCGGGAAGGTCACAAGAGACCCAGTACTTC. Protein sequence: CASSLGLAGRSQETQYF. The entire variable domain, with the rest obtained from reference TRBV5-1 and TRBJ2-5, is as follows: KAGVTQTPRYLIKTRGQQVTLSCSPISGHRSVSWYQQTPGQGLQFLFEYFSETQRNKGNFPGRFSGRQFSNSRSEMNVSTLELGDSALYLCASSLGLAGRSQETQYFGPGTRLLVL.

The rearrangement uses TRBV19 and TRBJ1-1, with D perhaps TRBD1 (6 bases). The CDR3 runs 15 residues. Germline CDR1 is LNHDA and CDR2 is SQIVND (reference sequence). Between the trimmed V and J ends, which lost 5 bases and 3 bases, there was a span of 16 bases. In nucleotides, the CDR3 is TGTGCCAGTAGTCCCGGACAGCGTCGGGACACTGAAGCTTTCTTT. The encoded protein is CASSPGQRRDTEAFF.

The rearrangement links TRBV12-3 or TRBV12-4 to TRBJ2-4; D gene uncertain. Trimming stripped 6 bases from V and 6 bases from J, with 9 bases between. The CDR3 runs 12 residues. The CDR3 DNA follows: TGTGCCAGCAGCCGCGACTCAAACATTCAGTACTTC. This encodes CASSRDSNIQYF.

CDR3 sequence: CAISMREGDTQYF. The CDR3, as DNA: TGTGCCATCAGTATGCGGGAGGGTGATACGCAGTATTTT. The V and J genes are TRBV10-3 and TRBJ2-3; 9 bases fit TRBD2. This CDR3 spans 13 amino acids. The ends lost 5 bases at V and 6 bases at J; junction bases unmatched: 3. Germline V CDR1 and CDR2: ENHRY, SYGVKD.

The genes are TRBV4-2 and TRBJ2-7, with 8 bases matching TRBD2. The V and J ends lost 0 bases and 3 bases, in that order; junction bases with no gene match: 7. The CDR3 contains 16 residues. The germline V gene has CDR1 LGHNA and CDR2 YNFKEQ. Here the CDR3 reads CASSQEEREFVYEQYF. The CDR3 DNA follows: TGTGCCAGCAGCCAAGAGGAGCGGGAGTTCGTCTACGAGCAGTACTTC.

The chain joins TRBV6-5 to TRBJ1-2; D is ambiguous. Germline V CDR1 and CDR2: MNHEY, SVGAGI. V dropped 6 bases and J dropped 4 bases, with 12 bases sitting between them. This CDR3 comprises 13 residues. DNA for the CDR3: TGTGCCAGCAGGTTCCTAGGCGGCTATGGCTACACCTTC. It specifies CASRFLGGYGYTF.

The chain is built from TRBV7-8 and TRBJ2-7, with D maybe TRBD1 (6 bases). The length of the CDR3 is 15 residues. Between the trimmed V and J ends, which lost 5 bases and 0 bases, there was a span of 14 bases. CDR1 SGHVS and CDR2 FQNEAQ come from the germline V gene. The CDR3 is CASSITGLSSYEQYF. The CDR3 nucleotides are TGTGCCAGCAGCATAACAGGGCTGAGCTCCTACGAGCAGTACTTC.

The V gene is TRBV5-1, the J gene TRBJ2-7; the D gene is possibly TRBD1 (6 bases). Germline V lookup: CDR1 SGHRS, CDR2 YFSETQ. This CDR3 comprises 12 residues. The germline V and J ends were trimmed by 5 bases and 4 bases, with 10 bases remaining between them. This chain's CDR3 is CASSPGEYEQYF. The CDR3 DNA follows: TGCGCCAGCAGTCCAGGGGAGTACGAGCAGTACTTC.

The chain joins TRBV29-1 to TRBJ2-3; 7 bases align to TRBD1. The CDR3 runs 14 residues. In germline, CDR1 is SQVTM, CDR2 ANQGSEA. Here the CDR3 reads CSTPGQLITDTQYF. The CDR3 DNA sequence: TGCAGTACCCCGGGACAGTTAATCACAGATACGCAGTATTTT.

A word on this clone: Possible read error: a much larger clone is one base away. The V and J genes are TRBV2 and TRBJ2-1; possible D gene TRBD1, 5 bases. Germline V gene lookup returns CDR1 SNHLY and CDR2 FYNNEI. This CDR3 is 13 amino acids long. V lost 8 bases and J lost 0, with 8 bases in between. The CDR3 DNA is TGTGCCAGCGGGGCTAACTCCTACAATGAGCAGTTCTTC. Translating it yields CASGANSYNEQFF.

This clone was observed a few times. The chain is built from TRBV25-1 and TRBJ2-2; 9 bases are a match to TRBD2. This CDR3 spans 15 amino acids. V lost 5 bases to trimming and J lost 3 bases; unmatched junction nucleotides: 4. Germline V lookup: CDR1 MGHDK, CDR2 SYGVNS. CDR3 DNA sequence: TGTGCCAGCAGTCGGTCTAGCGGGGACACCGGGGAGCTGTTTTTT. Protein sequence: CASSRSSGDTGELFF.

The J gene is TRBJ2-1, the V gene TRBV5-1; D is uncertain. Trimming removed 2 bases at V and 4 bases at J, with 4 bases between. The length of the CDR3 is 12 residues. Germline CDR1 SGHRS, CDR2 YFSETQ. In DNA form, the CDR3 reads TGCGCCAGCAGCTTACTTTACAATGAGCAGTTCTTC. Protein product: CASSLLYNEQFF.

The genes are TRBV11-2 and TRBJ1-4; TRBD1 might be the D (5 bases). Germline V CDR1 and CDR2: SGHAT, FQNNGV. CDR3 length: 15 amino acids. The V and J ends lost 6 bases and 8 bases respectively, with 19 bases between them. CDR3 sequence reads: CASRETGGLREKLFF. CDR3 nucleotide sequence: TGTGCCAGCAGAGAAACAGGTGGACTAAGGGAAAAACTGTTTTTT.

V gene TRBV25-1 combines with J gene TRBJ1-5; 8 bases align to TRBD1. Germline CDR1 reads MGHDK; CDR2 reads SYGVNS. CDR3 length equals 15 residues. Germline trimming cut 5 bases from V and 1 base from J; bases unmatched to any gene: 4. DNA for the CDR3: TGTGCCAGCAGTACGGACAGGGAAAGCAATCAGCCCCAGCATTTT. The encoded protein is CASSTDRESNQPQHF. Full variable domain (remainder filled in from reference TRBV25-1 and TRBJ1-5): EADIYQTPRYLVIGTGKKITLECSQTMGHDKMYWYQQDPGMELHLIHYSYGVNSTEKGDLSSESTVSRIRTEHFPLTLESARPSHTSQYLCASSTDRESNQPQHFGDGTRLSIL.

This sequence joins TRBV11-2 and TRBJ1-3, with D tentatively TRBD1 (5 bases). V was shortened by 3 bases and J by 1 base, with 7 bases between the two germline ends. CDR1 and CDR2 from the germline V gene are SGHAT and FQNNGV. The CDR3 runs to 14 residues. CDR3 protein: CASSFSGSGNTIYF. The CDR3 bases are TGTGCCAGCAGCTTCTCAGGGTCTGGAAACACCATATATTTT.

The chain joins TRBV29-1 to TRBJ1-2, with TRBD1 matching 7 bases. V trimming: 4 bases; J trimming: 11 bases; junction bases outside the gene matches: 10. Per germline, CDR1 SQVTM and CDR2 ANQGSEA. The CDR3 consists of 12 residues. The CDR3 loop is CSVVQGPLGYTF. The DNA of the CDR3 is TGCAGCGTTGTACAGGGGCCCTTAGGTTACACCTTC.

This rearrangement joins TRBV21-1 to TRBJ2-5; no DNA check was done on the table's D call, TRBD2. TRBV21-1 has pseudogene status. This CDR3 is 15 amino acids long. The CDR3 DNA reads TGTGCCAGCAGCAAGAGAGTAATTTTCCAAGAGACCCAGTACTTC. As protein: CASSKRVIFQETQYF.